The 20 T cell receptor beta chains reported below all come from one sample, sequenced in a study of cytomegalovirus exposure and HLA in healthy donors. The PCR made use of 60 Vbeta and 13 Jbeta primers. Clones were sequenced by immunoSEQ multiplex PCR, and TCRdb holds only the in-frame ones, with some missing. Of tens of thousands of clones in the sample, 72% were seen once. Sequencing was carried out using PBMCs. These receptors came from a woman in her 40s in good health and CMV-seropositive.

This CDR3 reads CASSDGGTGGTDEQFF. In nucleotides, the CDR3 is TGTGCCAGTAGTGATGGTGGGACAGGGGGTACCGATGAGCAGTTCTTC. The chain is built from TRBV19 and TRBJ2-1; 11 bases are a match to TRBD1. Losses at the gene ends were 5 bases for V and 8 bases for J; bases not matched to a gene: 11. CDR3 length: 16 amino acids. CDR1 and CDR2 (germline): LNHDA, SQIVND (reference sequence).

In DNA form, the CDR3 reads TGCGCCAGCACCCAGACAGGGCCTTTCGATGGCTACACCTTC. Translated: CASTQTGPFDGYTF. The gene calls are TRBV4-1 and TRBJ1-2; 7 bases fit TRBD1. Losses at the gene ends were 7 bases for V and 6 bases for J; bases not matched to a gene: 11. In germline, CDR1 is MGHRA, CDR2 YSYEKL. The CDR3 is made up of 14 amino acids.

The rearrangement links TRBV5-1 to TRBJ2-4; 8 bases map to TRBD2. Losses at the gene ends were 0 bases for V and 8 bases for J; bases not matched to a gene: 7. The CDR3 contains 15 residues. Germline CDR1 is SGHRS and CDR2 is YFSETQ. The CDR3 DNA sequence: TGCGCCAGCAGCTTGGGCCCCGGGGGGGCCGACATTCAGTACTTC. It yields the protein CASSLGPGGADIQYF.

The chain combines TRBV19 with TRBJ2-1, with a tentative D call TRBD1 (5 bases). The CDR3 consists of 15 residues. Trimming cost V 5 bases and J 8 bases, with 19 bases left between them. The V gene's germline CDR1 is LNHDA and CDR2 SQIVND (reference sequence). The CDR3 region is CASSPDRSIWDEQFF. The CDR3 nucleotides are TGTGCCAGTAGTCCCGACAGATCTATATGGGATGAGCAGTTCTTC.

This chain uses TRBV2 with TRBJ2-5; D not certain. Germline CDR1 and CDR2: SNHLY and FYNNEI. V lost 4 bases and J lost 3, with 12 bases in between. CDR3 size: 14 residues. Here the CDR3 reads CASSAGWRKETQYF. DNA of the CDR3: TGTGCCAGCAGTGCTGGCTGGAGAAAAGAGACCCAGTACTTC.

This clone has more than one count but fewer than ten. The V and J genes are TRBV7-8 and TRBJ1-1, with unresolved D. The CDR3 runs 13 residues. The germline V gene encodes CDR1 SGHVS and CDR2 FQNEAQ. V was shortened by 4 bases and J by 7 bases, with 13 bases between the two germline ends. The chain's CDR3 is CASSSFYSDEAFF. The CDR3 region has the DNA TGTGCCAGCAGCTCCTTTTACTCTGATGAAGCTTTCTTT.

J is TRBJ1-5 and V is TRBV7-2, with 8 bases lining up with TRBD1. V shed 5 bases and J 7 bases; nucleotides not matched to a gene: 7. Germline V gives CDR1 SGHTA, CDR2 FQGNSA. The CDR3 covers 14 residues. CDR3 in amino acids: CASSLGQGWQPQHF. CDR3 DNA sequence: TGTGCCAGCAGCCTTGGACAGGGCTGGCAGCCCCAGCATTTT. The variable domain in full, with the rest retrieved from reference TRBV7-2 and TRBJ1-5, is GAGVSQSPSNKVTEKGKDVELRCDPISGHTALYWYRQSLGQGLEFLIYFQGNSAPDKSGLPSDRFSAERTGGSVSTLTIQRTQQEDSAVYLCASSLGQGWQPQHFGDGTRLSIL.

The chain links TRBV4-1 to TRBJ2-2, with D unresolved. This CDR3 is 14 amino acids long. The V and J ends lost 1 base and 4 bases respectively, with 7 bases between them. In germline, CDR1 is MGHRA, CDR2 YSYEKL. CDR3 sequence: CASSQVFGTGELFF. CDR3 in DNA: TGCGCCAGCAGCCAAGTGTTCGGCACCGGGGAGCTGTTTTTT.

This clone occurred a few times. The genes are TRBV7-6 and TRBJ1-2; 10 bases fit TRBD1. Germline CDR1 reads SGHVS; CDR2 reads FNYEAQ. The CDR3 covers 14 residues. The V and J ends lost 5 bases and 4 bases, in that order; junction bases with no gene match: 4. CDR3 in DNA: TGTGCCAGCAGCCCCCGGACAGGGGGCTATGGCTACACCTTC. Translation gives CASSPRTGGYGYTF.

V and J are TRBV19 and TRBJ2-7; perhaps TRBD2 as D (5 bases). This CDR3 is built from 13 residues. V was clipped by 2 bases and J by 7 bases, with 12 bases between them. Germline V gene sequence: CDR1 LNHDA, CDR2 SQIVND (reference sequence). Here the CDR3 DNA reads TGTGCCAGTAGTATACAGCGGTTGGGAGAGCAGTACTTC. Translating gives CASSIQRLGEQYF.

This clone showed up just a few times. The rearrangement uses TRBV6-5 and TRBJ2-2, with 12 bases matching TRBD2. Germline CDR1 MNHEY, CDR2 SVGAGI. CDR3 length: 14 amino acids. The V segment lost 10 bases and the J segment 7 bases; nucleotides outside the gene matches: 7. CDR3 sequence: CATRRLAGVGELFF. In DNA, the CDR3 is TGTGCCACCCGGAGACTAGCGGGGGTCGGGGAGCTGTTTTTT.

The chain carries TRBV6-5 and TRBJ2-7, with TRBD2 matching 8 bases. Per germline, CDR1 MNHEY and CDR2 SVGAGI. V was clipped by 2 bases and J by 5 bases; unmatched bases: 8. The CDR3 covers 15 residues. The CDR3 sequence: CASSYVREGVDEQYF. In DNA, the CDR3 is TGTGCCAGCAGTTACGTTCGGGAGGGGGTAGACGAGCAGTACTTC.

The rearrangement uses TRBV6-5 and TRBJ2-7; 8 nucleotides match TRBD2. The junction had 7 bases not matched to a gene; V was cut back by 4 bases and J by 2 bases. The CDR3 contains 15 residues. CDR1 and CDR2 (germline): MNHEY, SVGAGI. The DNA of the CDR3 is TGTGCCAGCAGTTCCTACGGGGGGGCGGCCTACGAGCAGTACTTC. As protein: CASSSYGGAAYEQYF.

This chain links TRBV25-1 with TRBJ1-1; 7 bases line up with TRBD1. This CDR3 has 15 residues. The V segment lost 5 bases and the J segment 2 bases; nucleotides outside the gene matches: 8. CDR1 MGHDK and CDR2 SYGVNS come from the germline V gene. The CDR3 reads CASSPLRGDNTEAFF. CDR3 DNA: TGTGCCAGCAGTCCACTCAGGGGGGATAACACTGAAGCTTTCTTT.

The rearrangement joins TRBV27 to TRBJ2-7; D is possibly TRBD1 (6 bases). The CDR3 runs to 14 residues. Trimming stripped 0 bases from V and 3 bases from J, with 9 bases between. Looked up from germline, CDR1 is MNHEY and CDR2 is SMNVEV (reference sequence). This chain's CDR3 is CASSLSIGGYEQYF. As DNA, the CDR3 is TGTGCCAGCAGTTTATCTATAGGGGGCTACGAGCAGTACTTC.

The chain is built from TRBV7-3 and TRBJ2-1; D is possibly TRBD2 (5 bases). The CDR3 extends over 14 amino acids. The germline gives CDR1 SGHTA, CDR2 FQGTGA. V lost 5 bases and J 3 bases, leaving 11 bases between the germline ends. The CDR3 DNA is TGTGCCAGCAGCACCGAAGAGGGCTACAATGAGCAGTTCTTC. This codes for CASSTEEGYNEQFF. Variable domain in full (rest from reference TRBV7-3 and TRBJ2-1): GAGVSQTPSNKVTEKGKYVELRCDPISGHTALYWYRQSLGQGPEFLIYFQGTGAADDSGLPNDRFFAVRPEGSVSTLKIQRTERGDSAVYLCASSTEEGYNEQFFGPGTRLTVL.

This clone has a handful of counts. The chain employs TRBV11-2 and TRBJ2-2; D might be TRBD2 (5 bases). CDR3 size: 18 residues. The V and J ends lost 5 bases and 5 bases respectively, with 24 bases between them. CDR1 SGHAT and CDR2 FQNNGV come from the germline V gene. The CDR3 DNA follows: TGTGCCAGCAGCCGAAATACCCCCGACTACCCTGGAACCGGGGAGCTGTTTTTT. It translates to CASSRNTPDYPGTGELFF.

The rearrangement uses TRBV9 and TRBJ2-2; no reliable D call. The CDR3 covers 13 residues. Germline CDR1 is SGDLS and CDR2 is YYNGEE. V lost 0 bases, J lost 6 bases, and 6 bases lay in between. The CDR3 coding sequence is TGTGCCAGCAGCGTAGTATCGTCCGGGGAGCTGTTTTTT. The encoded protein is CASSVVSSGELFF.

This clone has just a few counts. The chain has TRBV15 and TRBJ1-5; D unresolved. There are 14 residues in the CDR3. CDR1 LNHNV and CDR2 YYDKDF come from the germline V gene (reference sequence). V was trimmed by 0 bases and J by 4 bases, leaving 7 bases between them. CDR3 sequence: CATSRDWANQPQHF. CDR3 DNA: TGTGCCACCAGCAGAGATTGGGCGAATCAGCCCCAGCATTTT.

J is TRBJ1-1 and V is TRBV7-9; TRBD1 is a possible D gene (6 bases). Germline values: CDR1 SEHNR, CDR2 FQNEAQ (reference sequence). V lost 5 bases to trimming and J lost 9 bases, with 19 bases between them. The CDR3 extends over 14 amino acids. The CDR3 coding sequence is TGTGCCAGCAGCCCGGACAGAAATTCCCTCCAAGCTTTCTTT. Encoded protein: CASSPDRNSLQAFF.